This T cell receptor beta chain was sequenced during a study of blood T cell repertoires in COVID-19. Study overall: COVID-19 samples collected from the United States, Italy and Spain covered acute and convalescent phases. Sources were T cells, B-cell-depleted T cells, or PBMCs; the material itself was cDNA or gDNA.

Original methodology: Cell counts per sample came from amplifying reference gene primers. Generated by immunoSEQ multiplex PCR, the TCRdb table keeps only in-frame clones and is missing some. V and J calls and clone size are copied from that table; D and trimming were computed from the DNA. The sample includes roughly 100,000 clones, 85% to 90% of them seen just once. Germline assignment: CDR1 LNHDA and CDR2 SQIVND (reference sequence). The CDR3 extends over 13 amino acids. Germline trimming cut 6 bases from V and 10 bases from J; bases unmatched to any gene: 8. The sequence came from a man aged 50-60 years with acute or convalescent COVID-19. The specimen was peripheral blood. The J gene is TRBJ1-1, the V gene TRBV19; 10 bases are a match to TRBD1. The CDR3 region has the DNA TGTGCCAGTAGGGCCGACAGGGGGCAGGGAGCTTTCTTT. Protein sequence: CASRADRGQGAFF. Filled out from reference TRBV19 and TRBJ1-1, the complete variable domain reads DGGITQSPKYLFRKEGQNVTLSCEQNLNHDAMYWYRQDPGQGLRLIYYSQIVNDFQKGDIAEGYSVSREKKESFPLTVTSAQKNPTAFYLCASRADRGQGAFFGQGTRLTVV.